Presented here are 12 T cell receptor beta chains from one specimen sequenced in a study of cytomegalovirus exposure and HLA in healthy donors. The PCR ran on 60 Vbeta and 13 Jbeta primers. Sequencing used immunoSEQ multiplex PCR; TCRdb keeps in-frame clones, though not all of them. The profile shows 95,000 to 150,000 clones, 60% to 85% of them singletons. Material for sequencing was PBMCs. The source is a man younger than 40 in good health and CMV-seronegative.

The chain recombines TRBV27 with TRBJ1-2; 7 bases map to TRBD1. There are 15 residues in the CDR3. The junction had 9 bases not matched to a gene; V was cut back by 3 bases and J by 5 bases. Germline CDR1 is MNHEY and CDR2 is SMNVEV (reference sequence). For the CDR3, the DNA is TGTGCCAGCAGTTTTTCCGGCAGGGGGTCATATGGCTACACCTTC. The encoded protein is CASSFSGRGSYGYTF.

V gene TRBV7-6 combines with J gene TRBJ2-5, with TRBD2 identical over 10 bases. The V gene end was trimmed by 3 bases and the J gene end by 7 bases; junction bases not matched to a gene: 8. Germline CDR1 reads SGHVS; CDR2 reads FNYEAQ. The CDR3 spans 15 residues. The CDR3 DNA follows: TGTGCCAGCAGCTTTGGAAGCGGGAGGGCCGGGACCCAGTACTTC. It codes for CASSFGSGRAGTQYF.

This CDR3 is CSVEGQGNQPQHF. The CDR3 DNA is TGCAGCGTTGAAGGACAGGGGAACCAGCCCCAGCATTTT. V is TRBV29-1 and J is TRBJ1-5; 8 positions match TRBD1. J lost 7 bases, V lost 1 base, and 3 bases had no gene match. The CDR3 length is 13 residues. Germline assignment: CDR1 SQVTM and CDR2 ANQGSEA.

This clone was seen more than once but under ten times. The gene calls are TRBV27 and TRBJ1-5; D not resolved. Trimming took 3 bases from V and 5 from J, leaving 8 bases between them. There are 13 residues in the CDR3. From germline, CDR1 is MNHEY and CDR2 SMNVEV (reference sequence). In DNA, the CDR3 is TGTGCCAGCAGTTTGGCGGGAGATCAGCCCCAGCATTTT. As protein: CASSLAGDQPQHF.

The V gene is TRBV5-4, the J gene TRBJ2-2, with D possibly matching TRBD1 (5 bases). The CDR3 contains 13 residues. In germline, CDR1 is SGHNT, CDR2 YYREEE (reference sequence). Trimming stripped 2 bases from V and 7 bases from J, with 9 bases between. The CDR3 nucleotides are TGTGCCAGCAGCTTATCAGGGATCGGGGAGCTGTTTTTT. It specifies CASSLSGIGELFF.

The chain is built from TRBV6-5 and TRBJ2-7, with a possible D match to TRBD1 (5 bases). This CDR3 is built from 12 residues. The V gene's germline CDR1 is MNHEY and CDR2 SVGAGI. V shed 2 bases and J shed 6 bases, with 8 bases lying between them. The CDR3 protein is CASSYRQGEQYF. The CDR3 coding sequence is TGTGCCAGCAGTTACCGGCAGGGCGAGCAGTACTTC.

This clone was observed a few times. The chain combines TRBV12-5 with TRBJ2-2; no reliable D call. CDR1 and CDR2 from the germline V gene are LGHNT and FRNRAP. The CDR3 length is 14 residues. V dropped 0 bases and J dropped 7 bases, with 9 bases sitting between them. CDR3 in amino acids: CASGLVPPGGELFF. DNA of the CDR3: TGTGCTAGTGGTTTGGTACCACCCGGCGGGGAGCTGTTTTTT.

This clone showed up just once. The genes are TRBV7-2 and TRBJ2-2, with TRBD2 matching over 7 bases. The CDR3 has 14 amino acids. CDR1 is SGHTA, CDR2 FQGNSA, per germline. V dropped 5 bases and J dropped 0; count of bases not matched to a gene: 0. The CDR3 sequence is CASSRGANTGELFF. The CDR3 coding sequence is TGTGCCAGCAGCCGGGGGGCGAACACCGGGGAGCTGTTTTTT.

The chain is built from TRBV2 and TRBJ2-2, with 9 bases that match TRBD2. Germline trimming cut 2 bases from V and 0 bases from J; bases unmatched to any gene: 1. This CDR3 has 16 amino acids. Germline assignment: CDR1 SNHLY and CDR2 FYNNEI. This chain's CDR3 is CASSELAGANTGELFF. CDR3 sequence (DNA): TGTGCCAGCAGTGAATTAGCGGGGGCGAACACCGGGGAGCTGTTTTTT. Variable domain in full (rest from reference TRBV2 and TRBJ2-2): EPEVTQTPSHQVTQMGQEVILRCVPISNHLYFYWYRQILGQKVEFLVSFYNNEISEKSEIFDDQFSVERPDGSNFTLKIRSTKLEDSAMYFCASSELAGANTGELFFGEGSRLTVL.

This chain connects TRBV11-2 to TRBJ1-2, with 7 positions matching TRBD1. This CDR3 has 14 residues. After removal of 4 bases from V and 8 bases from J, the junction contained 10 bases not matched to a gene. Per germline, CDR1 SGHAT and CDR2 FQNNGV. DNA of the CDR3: TGTGCCAGCAGCTCGACAGGGATTTGGGACGGCTACACCTTC. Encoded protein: CASSSTGIWDGYTF. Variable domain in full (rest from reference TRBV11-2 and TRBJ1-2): EAGVAQSPRYKIIEKRQSVAFWCNPISGHATLYWYQQILGQGPKLLIQFQNNGVVDDSQLPKDRFSAERLKGVDSTLKIQPAKLEDSAVYLCASSSTGIWDGYTFGSGTRLTVV.

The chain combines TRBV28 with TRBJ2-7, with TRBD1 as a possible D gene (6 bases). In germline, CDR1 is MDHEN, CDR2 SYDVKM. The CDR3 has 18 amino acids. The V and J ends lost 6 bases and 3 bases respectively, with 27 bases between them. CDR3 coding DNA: TGTGCCAGCAGCCCGGTGGACACGACAGGTCCCCACTACTACGAGCAGTACTTC. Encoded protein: CASSPVDTTGPHYYEQYF.

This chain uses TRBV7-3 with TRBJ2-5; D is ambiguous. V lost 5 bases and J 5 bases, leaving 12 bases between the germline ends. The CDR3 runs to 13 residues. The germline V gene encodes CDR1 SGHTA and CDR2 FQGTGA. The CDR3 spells CASSLGPRETQYF. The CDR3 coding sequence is TGTGCCAGCAGCCTGGGCCCCCGGGAGACCCAGTACTTC.